The present TCR beta chain was sequenced within a study of cytomegalovirus exposure and HLA in healthy donors. Germline CDR1 reads SGDLS; CDR2 reads YYNGEE. V was shortened by 0 bases and J by 7 bases, with 10 bases between the two germline ends. CDR3 length equals 14 residues. The study's findings and limits: For most TCR sequences rarity was the rule, although some public TCRs occurred in many donors. A later analysis linked a missense DCLRE1C variant to TCR beta V- and J-gene trimming.

This clone was detected only once. Its antigen is unidentified. The PCR employed 60 Vbeta primers together with 13 Jbeta primers. Measured with immunoSEQ multiplex PCR; TCRdb has only the in-frame clones, and not every one. Here the sample spans some 240,000 clones, about 93% being singletons. Source material: PBMCs. The TCR originated in a girl aged 2-10 years in good health and CMV-seronegative. This chain uses TRBV9 with TRBJ1-4, with D possibly matching TRBD1 (6 bases). The CDR3, as DNA: TGTGCCAGCAGCGTAGCAGGGGCGGGTGAAAAACTGTTTTTT. Protein product: CASSVAGAGEKLFF.